This T cell receptor beta chain was found in a study of a mutant IDH1 vaccine in newly diagnosed glioma. Time point specified: baseline, week 1 (first vaccination visit). Treatment defined: pre-vaccination baseline after standard-of-care therapy. This clone appeared a single time. Profiled with immunoSEQ multiplex PCR; TCRdb holds only in-frame clones, not every one. The sample lists about 92,000 clones, roughly 85% occurring once. Germline CDR1 MNHEY, CDR2 SVGAGI. The CDR3 is 12 amino acids. V lost 6 bases to trimming and J lost 11 bases; unmatched junction nucleotides: 9. This chain links TRBV6-5 with TRBJ1-2, with 7 bases identical to TRBD1. The material was PBMCs, obtained from a glioma patient treated with radiotherapy, temozolomide or both. The sequence derives from a woman in her 50s with glioma. Here the CDR3 reads CASRGSGTVYTF. The DNA for the CDR3 is TGTGCCAGCAGGGGTTCCGGGACAGTTTACACCTTC.